These 17 T cell receptor beta chains share one sample of origin, sequenced in a study of cytomegalovirus exposure and HLA in healthy donors. The PCR used 60 Vbeta and 13 Jbeta primers. The assay was immunoSEQ multiplex PCR, and TCRdb's table has in-frame clones only and misses some. The sample shows about 170,000 clones, around four fifths of them seen only once. Specimen: PBMCs. These receptors all come from a woman in her forties or fifties in good health and CMV-seropositive.

The chain has TRBV19 and TRBJ2-5; TRBD1 matches 10 bases. Matching the DNA end better, TRBJ2-7 makes the J call doubtful. The CDR3 consists of 15 residues. The V gene's germline CDR1 is LNHDA and CDR2 SQIVND (reference sequence). CDR3 nucleotides: TGTGCCAGTAGTGAGCGGGACAGGGGTGGCTACGAGCAGTACTTC. Translating it yields CASSERDRGGYEQYF.

The chain links TRBV5-1 to TRBJ2-2; D remains unclear. Trimming cost V 4 bases and J 1 base, with 14 bases left between them. CDR3 size: 16 residues. CDR1 is SGHRS, CDR2 YFSETQ, per germline. The chain's CDR3 is CASSGQVYRNTGELFF. The CDR3 nucleotides are TGCGCCAGCAGCGGTCAGGTCTACCGGAACACCGGGGAGCTGTTTTTT.

A single count supports this clone. The V gene is TRBV5-1, the J gene TRBJ2-2; 8 positions agree with TRBD1. Germline assignment: CDR1 SGHRS and CDR2 YFSETQ. The CDR3 is 14 amino acids. V gave up 5 bases and J gave up 7 bases; unmatched junction bases: 7. The CDR3 here is CASRTQGAGGELFF. The CDR3 DNA sequence: TGCGCCAGCAGAACCCAGGGGGCTGGCGGGGAGCTGTTTTTT. The whole variable domain, remainder taken from reference TRBV5-1 and TRBJ2-2, is KAGVTQTPRYLIKTRGQQVTLSCSPISGHRSVSWYQQTPGQGLQFLFEYFSETQRNKGNFPGRFSGRQFSNSRSEMNVSTLELGDSALYLCASRTQGAGGELFFGEGSRLTVL.

The J gene is TRBJ1-2, the V gene TRBV28, with TRBD1 identical over 7 bases. Germline loops: CDR1 MDHEN, CDR2 SYDVKM. The CDR3 totals 14 residues. The V and J ends lost 8 bases and 1 base, in that order; junction bases with no gene match: 7. CDR3 region: CASGVTGVNYGYTF. CDR3 nucleotides: TGTGCCAGCGGAGTTACAGGGGTTAACTATGGCTACACCTTC.

This rearrangement joins TRBV28 to TRBJ1-2; D might be TRBD1 (6 bases). Trimming left V 2 bases short and J 4 bases short, with 8 bases between. This CDR3 has 13 residues. The germline CDR1 and CDR2 sequences are MDHEN and SYDVKM. The CDR3 region is CASSLTGIYGYTF. CDR3 DNA: TGTGCCAGCAGTTTAACAGGGATCTATGGCTACACCTTC.

This clone occurred a few times. This sequence joins TRBV25-1 and TRBJ2-1; 7 bases line up with TRBD2. CDR1 is MGHDK, CDR2 SYGVNS, per germline. The CDR3 runs 14 residues. Trimming at V came to 4 bases and at J to 5 bases, leaving 5 bases not matched to a gene. CDR3 in DNA: TGTGCCAGCAGTGTGGCTAGCGGACACAATGAGCAGTTCTTC. Its translation is CASSVASGHNEQFF.

The sample holds a few counts of this clone. This chain joins TRBV7-3 and TRBJ1-6, with TRBD1 identical over 8 bases. The germline CDR1 and CDR2 sequences are SGHTA and FQGTGA. Trimming cost V 5 bases and J 10 bases; bases outside gene matches: 7. The CDR3 runs to 14 residues. The CDR3 reads CASSATGARSPLHF. CDR3 DNA: TGTGCCAGCAGCGCGACAGGGGCGAGGTCACCCCTCCACTTT.

This clone was counted a single time. This chain connects TRBV5-1 to TRBJ1-1, with no clear D. V was clipped by 6 bases and J by 1 base, with 13 bases between them. Germline V gene sequence: CDR1 SGHRS, CDR2 YFSETQ. The CDR3 has 14 amino acids. CDR3: CASTQTPSNTEAFF. CDR3 nucleotide sequence: TGCGCCAGCACCCAGACACCTTCGAACACTGAAGCTTTCTTT.

Concerning this clone: An end of the junction does not agree with germline; a read error may underlie this. V and J are TRBV7-9 and TRBJ2-2, with D maybe TRBD1 (6 bases). The length of the CDR3 is 14 residues. Germline CDR1 SEHNR, CDR2 FQNEAQ (reference sequence). In DNA, the CDR3 is TGTTCCAGCAGCTCACAGGGCGGAACCGGGGAGCTGTTTTTT. Translation: CSSSSQGGTGELFF.

Notes on this clone: At one end, the junction sequence differs from germline, possibly due to a read error. The same CDR3 arises from other DNA sequences in this sample as well. This sequence joins TRBV18 and TRBJ2-2; D might be TRBD1 (5 bases). This CDR3 is built from 15 residues. Germline CDR1 reads KGHSH; CDR2 reads LQKENI. The CDR3: CASSPRRQRSEELFF. Here the CDR3 DNA reads TGTGCTAGCTCACCACGCAGACAGAGGTCCGAGGAGCTGTTTTTT. The full variable domain, with the rest looked up from reference TRBV18 and TRBJ2-2, is NAGVMQNPRHLVRRRGQEARLRCSPMKGHSHVYWYRQLPEEGLKFMVYLQKENIIDESGMPKERFSAEFPKEGPSILRIQQVVRGDSAAYFCASSPRRQRSEELFFGEGSRLTVL.

The rearrangement joins TRBV13 to TRBJ1-2; 7 bases align to TRBD1. Germline V CDR1 and CDR2: PRHDT, FYEKMQ (reference sequence). The V segment lost 5 bases and the J segment 3 bases; nucleotides outside the gene matches: 6. This CDR3 has 14 amino acids. This chain's CDR3 is CASSLQGYYYGYTF. CDR3 bases: TGTGCCAGCAGCCTACAGGGGTACTACTATGGCTACACCTTC. Complete variable domain (other parts from reference TRBV13 and TRBJ1-2): AAGVIQSPRHLIKEKRETATLKCYPIPRHDTVYWYQQGPGQDPQFLISFYEKMQSDKGSIPDRFSAQQFSDYHSELNMSSLELGDSALYFCASSLQGYYYGYTFGSGTRLTVV.

A few counts support this clone. The chain combines TRBV11-2 with TRBJ1-6; weak D call: TRBD1 (6 bases). Germline CDR1 SGHAT, CDR2 FQNNGV. CDR3 size: 16 residues. The V and J ends lost 4 bases and 3 bases respectively, with 13 bases between them. CDR3 region: CASSSSGQYYNSPLHF. CDR3 sequence (DNA): TGTGCCAGCAGCTCTTCAGGACAGTACTATAATTCACCCCTCCACTTT.

The genes are TRBV29-1 and TRBJ1-2; tentative D call: TRBD1 (5 bases). V lost 4 bases and J 7 bases, leaving 7 bases between the germline ends. The CDR3 has 10 amino acids. Germline CDR1 and CDR2: SQVTM and ANQGSEA. DNA of the CDR3: TGCAGCGTTGTGCAGGGTGGCTACACCTTC. It encodes CSVVQGGYTF. The full variable domain, rest sourced from reference TRBV29-1 and TRBJ1-2, is SAVISQKPSRDICQRGTSLTIQCQVDSQVTMMFWYRQQPGQSLTLIATANQGSEATYESGFVIDKFPISRPNLTFSTLTVSNMSPEDSSIYLCSVVQGGYTFGSGTRLTVV.

Concerning this clone: The junction departs from germline at one end; a sequencing error may be responsible. V gene TRBV7-7 combines with J gene TRBJ2-5, with a possible D match to TRBD1 (5 bases). The germline V gene has CDR1 SSHAT and CDR2 FNYEAQ (reference sequence). The CDR3 sequence is 15 residues long. As DNA, the CDR3 is TGTGCTAGCAGCCCCAACCAGGGTTTCGGGGAGACCCAGTACTTC. This gives the protein CASSPNQGFGETQYF.

The V gene is TRBV18, the J gene TRBJ2-1; 8 bases fit TRBD2. Trimming cost V 5 bases and J 0 bases; bases outside gene matches: 6. This CDR3 region has 16 residues. Germline V gene lookup returns CDR1 KGHSH and CDR2 LQKENI. The chain's CDR3 is CASSTVAGTSYNEQFF. CDR3 sequence (DNA): TGTGCCAGCTCAACAGTAGCGGGGACCTCCTACAATGAGCAGTTCTTC.

V gene TRBV19 combines with J gene TRBJ2-3; 9 positions match TRBD2. The V and J ends lost 4 bases and 7 bases, in that order; junction bases with no gene match: 9. CDR3 length equals 15 residues. The germline V gene encodes CDR1 LNHDA and CDR2 SQIVND (reference sequence). This chain's CDR3 is CASSTNQAGGNTQYF. CDR3 nucleotides: TGTGCCAGTAGTACGAACCAAGCGGGAGGAAATACGCAGTATTTT.

The chain's CDR3 is CASSPGGVHGYTF. CDR3 in DNA: TGTGCCAGCAGCCCAGGGGGTGTCCATGGCTACACCTTC. The chain has TRBV11-3 and TRBJ1-2, with 7 bases identical to TRBD1. The CDR3 runs 13 residues. With V trimmed by 5 bases and J by 6 bases, 6 bases remained unmatched. Per the germline V gene, CDR1 is SGHNT and CDR2 is YENEEA.